The clone carrying this T cell receptor beta chain has a handful of counts. Antigen: not known. The CDR3 extends over 16 amino acids. Trimming pared 4 bases from V and 6 bases from J, leaving 18 bases between. The germline gives CDR1 SEHNR, CDR2 FQNEAQ (reference sequence). Total RNA amounts of at least 5 micrograms were extracted per sample. These data come from a study of blood T cells in healthy people across ages. About the study: About one barcoded beta molecule per two T cells was the capture yield of template switching.

Through a sample-barcoded 5' primer and a J-beta primer mix, a second PCR was run for roughly 6 to 12 cycles. TCRdb passed the 5' RACE reads through MiXCR, listing each CDR3 protein once. The data contain hundreds of thousands of distinct CDR3 sequences, 25% to 35% of them singletons. The study's findings and limits: A conclusive naive versus antigen-experienced comparison was prevented by the unsorted PBMCs. A greater number of naive CD4+ cells and higher diversity distinguished long-lived donors from aged donors.

The sequenced sample consisted of blood. The receptor comes from an elderly woman in good health. The chain carries TRBV7-9 and TRBJ1-4; possible D gene TRBD1, 5 bases. CDR3 protein: CASSSYLQEGHEKLFF. DNA of the CDR3: TGTGCCAGCAGCTCGTATTTACAGGAGGGGCATGAAAAACTGTTTTTT.